This T cell receptor beta chain was captured in a study of Ad26.COV2.S vaccination and SARS-CoV-2 variants. General study results and limits: After vaccination, substantial breadth of spike-specific CD8+ and CD4+ responses was reported.

The treatment: 19 received Ad26.COV2.S at low or high dose, single or two shots; 5 received placebo; per-sample allocation not given. Sampling was performed 63 days after the first vaccine or placebo injection. The individual, an adult aged 18-55 years, was a donor in Boston. The assay was immunoSEQ multiplex PCR, and TCRdb's table has in-frame clones only and misses some. The data contain approximately 410,000 clones, approximately 88% of them singletons. The CDR3 runs 12 residues. Trimming left V 3 bases short and J 3 bases short, with 6 bases between. Germline V gene sequence: CDR1 SGHTA, CDR2 FQGNSA. Regarding this clone: Its cognate antigen is unknown. Other DNA sequences in the same sample also yield this CDR3.

The V and J genes are TRBV7-2 and TRBJ2-7, with D perhaps matching TRBD1 (5 bases). This clonotype was obtained from a person between 18 and 59 years old who received the Ad26.COV2.S COVID-19 vaccine or a placebo. The specimen comprised peripheral blood, sampled in a trial of Ad26.COV2.S vaccine versus placebo. The CDR3 bases are TGTGCCAGCAGCTTTGACAGCTACGAGCAGTACTTC. Its translation is CASSFDSYEQYF. The complete variable domain, with remaining parts taken from reference TRBV7-2 and TRBJ2-7, reads GAGVSQSPSNKVTEKGKDVELRCDPISGHTALYWYRQSLGQGLEFLIYFQGNSAPDKSGLPSDRFSAERTGGSVSTLTIQRTQQEDSAVYLCASSFDSYEQYFGPGTRLTVT.